A single T cell receptor (beta chain) is shown here with its context. Its cognate antigen is unknown. Germline V gives CDR1 SGHDT, CDR2 YYEEEE. V shed 5 bases, J shed 0 bases, and the junction held 15 bases outside the gene matches. The CDR3 extends over 20 amino acids. Healthy Caucasian individuals made up all the donors. TCRdb processed the 5' RACE reads anew with MiXCR; each CDR3 protein has one entry. Of hundreds of thousands of distinct CDR3 sequences in the sample, about 7.5% are singletons; the top ten hold around 1.8%. This entry comes from a study of identical twins. Study-wide points: Models came in too low on out-of-frame TCR alpha sharing in monozygotic twins.

The same data also went into a second study, on yellow fever vaccine responses in identical twins.

Material: memory (CD45RO+) T cells sorted from blood. The sequence was obtained from a woman aged 18-30 years in good health. The V call is TRBV5-6, the J call TRBJ2-4; TRBD2 agrees at 12 bases. The DNA of the CDR3 is TGTGCCAGCAGTCCCATTAGAACGCTAGCGGGAGGGCTAGCCAAAAACATTCAGTACTTC. Amino acid sequence: CASSPIRTLAGGLAKNIQYF.